The 32 T cell receptor beta chains presented below share a single source sample, sequenced in a study of blood T cells in healthy people across ages. Next came a second PCR, run for about 7 to 11 cycles, which used a sample-barcoded 5' primer along with a J-beta primer mix. TCRdb passed the 5' RACE reads through MiXCR, listing each CDR3 protein once. The sample includes about 1.6 million distinct CDR3 sequences, approximately 32% of them seen just once. The specimen was blood. All receptors derive from a woman under 40 in good health.

The gene calls are TRBV5-8 and TRBJ2-7, with 11 bases identical to TRBD1. Germline V CDR1 and CDR2: SGHTS, YDEGEE. CDR3 length: 16 amino acids. J lost 2 bases, V lost 4 bases, and 8 bases had no gene match. This CDR3 reads CASSHTRDRGTYEQYF. CDR3 DNA: TGTGCCAGCAGCCATACGAGGGACAGGGGGACCTACGAGCAGTACTTC. Looking up the rest from reference TRBV5-8 and TRBJ2-7 gives the full variable domain: EAGVTQSPTHLIKTRGQQATLRCSPISGHTSVYWYQQALGLGLQFLLWYDEGEERNRGNFPPRFSGRQFPNYSSELNVNALELEDSALYLCASSHTRDRGTYEQYFGPGTRLTVT.

This clonotype came up a few times. This chain joins TRBV9 and TRBJ1-2; no clear D gene. CDR3 length equals 15 residues. V was trimmed by 3 bases and J by 2 bases, leaving 14 bases between them. The germline V gene encodes CDR1 SGDLS and CDR2 YYNGEE. The CDR3 sequence: CASSAAGQPNYGYTF. In nucleotides, the CDR3 is TGTGCCAGCAGCGCAGCCGGGCAACCCAACTATGGCTACACCTTC.

This clonotype has a count of ten or more. V gene TRBV29-1 combines with J gene TRBJ2-1; the match to TRBD2 covers 9 bases. After removal of 4 bases from V and 4 bases from J, the junction contained 5 bases not matched to a gene. Germline V gives CDR1 SQVTM, CDR2 ANQGSEA. The CDR3 sequence is 14 residues long. The CDR3, as DNA: TGCAGCGTTGTTTGGCTAGCGGGATACAATGAGCAGTTCTTC. Protein sequence: CSVVWLAGYNEQFF.

Comments on this clonotype: A read error may account for a junction end that differs from germline. The CDR3 loop reads CASSQTGTGGPFSYDEQFF. The CDR3 DNA sequence: TGCGCCAGCAGTCAAACCGGGACAGGGGGACCGTTCTCCTACGATGAGCAGTTCTTC. The J gene is TRBJ2-1, the V gene TRBV4-1; 11 bases align to TRBD1. The V gene's germline CDR1 is MGHRA and CDR2 YSYEKL. CDR3 size: 19 residues.

The gene calls are TRBV27 and TRBJ1-2, with D hard to call. The CDR3 has 12 residues. The V gene lost 11 bases and the J gene lost 4 bases, with 14 bases spanning the gap. Germline CDR1 and CDR2: MNHEY and SMNVEV (reference sequence). In nucleotides, the CDR3 is TGTGCCGGCGGTGGTATAGGCTATGGCTACACCTTC. Translating it yields CAGGGIGYGYTF.

The rearrangement uses TRBV4-2 and TRBJ1-1, with a weak D call TRBD1 (5 bases). Germline values: CDR1 LGHNA, CDR2 YNFKEQ. This CDR3 has 17 amino acids. V lost 1 base and J lost 0, with 15 bases in between. The DNA of the CDR3 is TGTGCCAGCAGCCAAGCCCCCTGGACGGACATGAACACTGAAGCTTTCTTT. This translates into CASSQAPWTDMNTEAFF.

About this clonotype itself: This clone may be a read error of a much larger clone one base away. This sequence joins TRBV4-1 and TRBJ2-3; a possible D gene is TRBD2 (5 bases). This CDR3 spans 13 amino acids. Germline V gene data show CDR1 as MGHRA and CDR2 as YSYEKL. CDR3: CARSQRTTDTQYF. DNA for the CDR3: TGCGCCCGCAGCCAGCGGACTACAGATACGCAGTATTTT.

This clonotype appeared a few times. This chain joins TRBV15 and TRBJ1-2; D may be TRBD1 (6 bases). The CDR3 has 15 residues. Germline V gene lookup returns CDR1 LNHNV and CDR2 YYDKDF (reference sequence). The ends were cut back, 7 bases at V and 4 bases at J, with 19 bases in the middle. CDR3 loop: CATTPLQGATYGYTF. CDR3 DNA: TGTGCCACCACTCCGCTACAGGGTGCTACCTATGGCTACACCTTC.

This clonotype was counted ten times or more. The CDR3 DNA reads TGTGCCAGCAGCCCGGGACACACGTACGAGCAGTACTTC. This gives the protein CASSPGHTYEQYF. The genes are TRBV11-1 and TRBJ2-7; the D gene is possibly TRBD1 (6 bases). Germline V gives CDR1 SGHAT, CDR2 FQDESV (reference sequence). The V and J ends lost 5 bases and 4 bases respectively, with 12 bases between them. The CDR3 covers 13 residues.

Concerning this clonotype itself: The junction departs from germline at one end; a sequencing error may be responsible. The rearrangement joins TRBV5-5 to TRBJ2-1, with D perhaps matching TRBD1 (5 bases). The CDR3 is 14 amino acids. Germline V gives CDR1 SGHKS, CDR2 YYEKEE (reference sequence). DNA for the CDR3: TGTGCCAGCAGCCCATCGACAGACAACAATGGGCAGTTCTTC. This sequence encodes CASSPSTDNNGQFF.

The chain is built from TRBV20-1 and TRBJ2-7, with 14 positions matching TRBD2. The CDR3 loop spans 16 amino acids. V dropped 2 bases and J dropped 7; count of bases not matched to a gene: 10. The germline gives CDR1 DFQATT, CDR2 SNEGSKA (reference sequence). The CDR3 loop is CSARSGLAGAYNEQYF. The DNA for the CDR3 is TGCAGTGCTAGATCGGGACTAGCGGGAGCTTACAATGAGCAGTACTTC.

This chain uses TRBV12-3 or TRBV12-4 with TRBJ2-4, with unresolved D. The J call may be in error: the DNA end matches TRBJ2-7 better. The CDR3 runs to 13 residues. As DNA, the CDR3 is TGTGCCAGCAGCTTCCCAATCCTGGACGAGCAGTACTTC. Translating gives CASSFPILDEQYF.

This clonotype was counted many times. This may be a read error, as it is one base from a much larger clone. This chain uses TRBV12-3 or TRBV12-4 with TRBJ2-5; D is undetermined. This CDR3 spans 11 amino acids. V was shortened by 6 bases and J by 5 bases, with 7 bases between the two germline ends. CDR3: CASSTSETQYF. In DNA form, the CDR3 reads TGTGCCAGCAGCACCAGCGAGACCCAGTACTTC.

This clonotype was counted only a few times. The chain couples TRBV9 to TRBJ2-1; TRBD2 aligns across 11 bases. The length of the CDR3 is 16 residues. J was trimmed by 0 bases and V by 3 bases; bases with no gene match: 2. Germline V gives CDR1 SGDLS, CDR2 YYNGEE. The CDR3 is CASSATSGDSYNEQFF. The CDR3 DNA reads as TGTGCCAGCAGCGCGACTAGCGGGGACTCCTACAATGAGCAGTTCTTC.

This clonotype was seen only a few times. V and J are TRBV10-3 and TRBJ1-3; D is ambiguous. This CDR3 is 12 amino acids long. The V gene lost 3 bases and the J gene lost 5 bases, with 5 bases spanning the gap. From germline, CDR1 is ENHRY and CDR2 SYGVKD. The CDR3 DNA reads as TGTGCCATCAGTGAAGTTCGAAACACCATATATTTT. Amino acids: CAISEVRNTIYF.

The chain couples TRBV10-3 to TRBJ2-3; perhaps TRBD2 as D (6 bases). V was shortened by 6 bases and J by 6 bases, with 19 bases between the two germline ends. CDR3 length: 15 amino acids. Germline CDR1 reads ENHRY; CDR2 reads SYGVKD. CDR3 in amino acids: CAISGRAGPADTQYF. The CDR3 DNA follows: TGTGCCATCAGCGGACGAGCGGGTCCCGCGGATACGCAGTATTTT.

Ten or more counts support this clonotype. The chain is built from TRBV20-1 and TRBJ2-4; 7 bases line up with TRBD1. Trimming took 1 base from V and 5 from J; bases not matched to a gene: 5. Germline values: CDR1 DFQATT, CDR2 SNEGSKA (reference sequence). The CDR3 covers 14 residues. The CDR3 loop reads CSARGDQGENIQYF. The DNA for the CDR3 is TGCAGTGCTAGAGGGGACCAGGGGGAAAACATTCAGTACTTC.

The chain recombines TRBV28 with TRBJ2-1; D might be TRBD2 (7 bases). The end of the DNA fits TRBJ2-7 better, so the J call may be wrong. Germline V lookup: CDR1 MDHEN, CDR2 SYDVKM. This CDR3 has 17 amino acids. CDR3 sequence: CASSPLGGAWGRVEQYF. CDR3 nucleotide sequence: TGTGCCAGCAGCCCTCTAGGGGGGGCCTGGGGGAGAGTAGAGCAGTACTTC.

The chain employs TRBV9 and TRBJ2-4; perhaps TRBD2 as D (6 bases). The DNA end lines up better with TRBJ2-7; the J call may be wrong. This CDR3 contains 15 residues. Germline V gene sequence: CDR1 SGDLS, CDR2 YYNGEE. The CDR3 bases are TGTGCCAGCAGCGTAGGAGGACGGGGGATATACGAGCAGTACTTC. This translates into CASSVGGRGIYEQYF.

This chain links TRBV28 with TRBJ2-1; 12 bases match TRBD1. CDR1 and CDR2 from the germline V gene are MDHEN and SYDVKM. The junction had 3 bases not matched to a gene; V was cut back by 1 base and J by 8 bases. This CDR3 contains 15 residues. For the CDR3, the DNA is TGTGCCAGCAGTTTATTGGGACAGGGGGCCTATGAGCAGTTCTTC. Translation: CASSLLGQGAYEQFF.

This chain uses TRBV5-1 with TRBJ2-3; D remains unclear. This CDR3 comprises 14 residues. The V end lost 1 base, the J end lost 4 bases, and 10 bases lay between the germline ends. Germline V gene data show CDR1 as SGHRS and CDR2 as YFSETQ. The CDR3 is CASSLTSSSDTQYF. In nucleotides, the CDR3 is TGCGCCAGCAGCTTGACTTCTAGTTCAGATACGCAGTATTTT.

This clonotype was seen a handful of times. For the CDR3, the DNA is TGTGCCAGCAGACCCCAGGGGGAGGGCACAGATACGCAGTATTTT. Translating it yields CASRPQGEGTDTQYF. The V and J genes are TRBV7-6 and TRBJ2-3, with a tentative D call TRBD1 (7 bases). V lost 6 bases and J 1 base, leaving 14 bases between the germline ends. CDR3 length: 15 amino acids. The germline gives CDR1 SGHVS, CDR2 FNYEAQ.

The chain is built from TRBV20-1 and TRBJ1-5, with D unclear. The CDR3 is made up of 17 amino acids. V was cut by 4 bases and J by 4 bases, with 23 bases left in between. CDR1 and CDR2 (germline): DFQATT, SNEGSKA (reference sequence). The CDR3 here is CSATTDLVGVRNQPQHF. The CDR3 DNA sequence: TGCAGTGCTACAACTGACCTTGTCGGGGTCAGGAATCAGCCCCAGCATTTT.

V usage is TRBV14 and J usage is TRBJ2-3; D is possibly TRBD2 (6 bases). V shed 3 bases and J shed 9 bases, with 16 bases lying between them. In germline, CDR1 is SGHDN, CDR2 FVKESK. The CDR3 spans 14 residues. The CDR3 protein is CASSQWGGSDTQYF. The CDR3, as DNA: TGTGCCAGCAGCCAGTGGGGAGGCAGTGACACGCAGTATTTT.

This chain uses TRBV7-9 with TRBJ2-1, with 8 bases fitting TRBD2. CDR3 length: 17 amino acids. V lost 5 bases to trimming and J lost 2 bases; unmatched junction nucleotides: 11. Per the germline V gene, CDR1 is SEHNR and CDR2 is FQNEAQ (reference sequence). As DNA, the CDR3 is TGTGCCAGCAGCCATCTAGCGGGTGGATGGGCCTACAATGAGCAGTTCTTC. It codes for CASSHLAGGWAYNEQFF.

This clonotype has just one count. One end of the junction varies from germline; a read error may be responsible. V is TRBV5-1 and J is TRBJ2-1, with D perhaps TRBD1 (6 bases). The V gene's germline CDR1 is SGHRS and CDR2 YFSETQ. The CDR3 is 15 amino acids. The CDR3 protein is CASSSGVRSYNAQFF. For the CDR3, the DNA is TGCGCCAGCAGTTCAGGGGTTAGGTCCTACAATGCGCAGTTCTTC.

Turning to this clonotype: This may be a read error: a much more frequent sequence differs by one nucleotide. The rearrangement links TRBV29-1 to TRBJ2-3; 14 positions agree with TRBD2. The CDR3 contains 15 residues. Germline CDR1 reads SQVTM; CDR2 reads ANQGSEA. With 7 bases clipped from V and 4 bases from J, the junction kept 7 bases outside the gene matches. CDR3 bases: TGCAGCGCTGGAGGGACTAGCGGGAGTGCAGATACGCAGTATTTT. The encoded protein is CSAGGTSGSADTQYF.

This clonotype was detected a few times. The V gene is TRBV27, the J gene TRBJ2-3; TRBD1 matches 9 bases. Trimming removed 10 bases from V and 5 bases from J; junction bases left unmatched: 13. Looked up from germline, CDR1 is MNHEY and CDR2 is SMNVEV (reference sequence). This CDR3 has 15 amino acids. For the CDR3, the DNA is TGTGCCACCTCTTCCGGGACAGGGATCATAGATACGCAGTATTTT. It codes for CATSSGTGIIDTQYF.

In its sample, this clonotype was seen many times. The genes are TRBV29-1 and TRBJ2-6; maybe TRBD2 (7 bases). Germline V gives CDR1 SQVTM, CDR2 ANQGSEA. Between the trimmed V and J ends, which lost 5 bases and 1 base, there was a span of 12 bases. The CDR3 consists of 15 residues. CDR3 protein: CSVKGGGSGANVLTF. Written as DNA, the CDR3 is TGCAGCGTTAAAGGGGGGGGTTCTGGGGCCAACGTCCTGACTTTC.

This clonotype has more than one count but fewer than ten. The chain employs TRBV30 and TRBJ2-1; 7 positions match TRBD1. Trimming removed 3 bases from V and 1 base from J; junction bases left unmatched: 3. This CDR3 has 14 amino acids. CDR1 GTSNPN and CDR2 SVGIG come from the germline V gene (reference sequence). The chain's CDR3 is CAWRQGTSYNEQFF. Here the CDR3 DNA reads TGTGCCTGGAGACAGGGGACGTCCTACAATGAGCAGTTCTTC.

The chain couples TRBV20-1 to TRBJ2-1; 7 bases match TRBD2. This CDR3 region has 13 residues. The germline gives CDR1 DFQATT, CDR2 SNEGSKA (reference sequence). The J segment lost 1 base and the V segment lost 5 bases, leaving 2 bases of the junction unmatched. CDR3 protein: CSALAESYNEQFF. The CDR3 DNA sequence: TGCAGTGCTCTAGCGGAGTCCTACAATGAGCAGTTCTTC.

This clonotype was counted only a few times. This chain links TRBV6-6 with TRBJ2-2; 7 nucleotides line up with TRBD1. The CDR3 runs to 15 residues. V lost 2 bases and J lost 0; bases outside the gene matches: 0. Per the germline V gene, CDR1 is MNHNY and CDR2 is SVGAGI (reference sequence). CDR3 sequence (DNA): TGTGCCAGCAGTTACCAGGGGGCGAACACCGGGGAGCTGTTTTTT. This encodes CASSYQGANTGELFF.